One and the same sample provided the 22 T cell receptor beta chains below, sequenced in a study of blood T cells in healthy people across ages (dated by TCRdb to about 2015). The library was prepared using 5' RACE. Instrument on record: Illumina HiSeq 2500. The second PCR ran for roughly 7 to 12 cycles and used a J-beta primer mix along with a sample-barcoded 5' primer. The raw public reads went through TCRdb reprocessing: fastp at Q25, MiXCR clone calling, in-frame beta chains kept. Identical CDR3 proteins give one entry, which carries the most common genes and DNA. This sample gives approximately 830,000 distinct CDR3 sequences in total; 62% of them show up just once. Jointly, the top ten make up approximately 30% of the sample. Sequenced: blood. The receptors here all came from a man aged 25-45 years in good health.

The chain recombines TRBV7-2 with TRBJ1-6, with D possibly TRBD1 on 5 matching bases. This CDR3 is built from 15 residues. From germline, CDR1 is SGHTA and CDR2 FQGNSA. V was trimmed by 2 bases and J by 8 bases, leaving 13 bases between them. CDR3 amino acids: CASSLFQGSDSPLHF. The CDR3 coding sequence is TGTGCCAGCAGCTTATTCCAGGGTAGTGATTCACCCCTCCACTTT.

This clonotype was picked up one time. The V gene is TRBV6-5, the J gene TRBJ1-2; 7 nucleotides line up with TRBD1. This CDR3 is built from 14 residues. J gave up 8 bases and V 4 bases, and 10 bases lay outside the gene matches. Germline CDR1 reads MNHEY; CDR2 reads SVGAGI. The CDR3, as DNA: TGTGCCAGCAGTTTGCTTGACAGGGAAGGAGGCTACACCTTC. Its translation: CASSLLDREGGYTF.

The rearrangement uses TRBV29-1 and TRBJ2-5, with TRBD2 matching over 9 bases. Germline-derived CDR1 and CDR2 are SQVTM and ANQGSEA. The J segment lost 1 base and the V segment lost 4 bases, leaving 4 bases of the junction unmatched. The CDR3 runs 14 residues. CDR3 bases: TGCAGCGTTGCTAGCGGGGTGTTCCAAGAGACCCAGTACTTC. Its protein is CSVASGVFQETQYF.

V and J are TRBV12-3 or TRBV12-4 and TRBJ1-1; the match to TRBD1 covers 7 bases. The CDR3 consists of 14 residues. Unmatched junction bases numbered 6, after V lost 8 bases and J lost 0 bases. The CDR3 sequence is CASGRQGMNTEAFF. The CDR3, as DNA: TGTGCCAGCGGCCGACAGGGTATGAACACTGAAGCTTTCTTT.

The chain employs TRBV20-1 and TRBJ2-5; TRBD2 aligns across 11 bases. CDR3 length: 16 residues. CDR1 is DFQATT, CDR2 SNEGSKA, per germline (reference sequence). V gave up 3 bases and J gave up 2 bases; unmatched junction bases: 8. The CDR3 loop reads CSARPRLAGRQETQYF. CDR3 in DNA: TGCAGTGCTAGGCCCCGACTAGCGGGGCGGCAAGAGACCCAGTACTTC.

This clonotype was found a few times. This chain connects TRBV4-3 to TRBJ2-1, with TRBD2 identical over 15 bases. Germline V gene data show CDR1 as LGHNA and CDR2 as YSLEER. This CDR3 has 14 amino acids. Trimming removed 6 bases from V and 15 bases from J; junction bases left unmatched: 9. CDR3: CASRPGLAGGHLFF. The CDR3 region has the DNA TGCGCCAGCAGACCCGGACTAGCGGGGGGGCATCTGTTCTTC.

The chain is built from TRBV7-2 and TRBJ1-4, with 8 bases identical to TRBD1. Trimming at V came to 5 bases and at J to 7 bases, leaving 9 bases not matched to a gene. Germline CDR1 reads SGHTA; CDR2 reads FQGNSA. CDR3 length: 15 residues. The CDR3 here is CASSIRRTGIEKLFF. CDR3 in DNA: TGTGCCAGCAGCATCCGACGGACAGGGATTGAAAAACTGTTTTTT.

About this clonotype: Being one base from a much bigger clone, this may be a read error. This chain joins TRBV2 and TRBJ2-4, with D maybe TRBD2 (6 bases). The last part of the DNA fits TRBJ2-7 better; the J call may be wrong. Looked up from germline, CDR1 is SNHLY and CDR2 is FYNNEI. The CDR3 loop spans 13 amino acids. DNA of the CDR3: TGTGCCGGCAGTGACGGGCAGGGAGGCGAGCAGTACTTC. Protein sequence: CAGSDGQGGEQYF.

J is TRBJ1-1 and V is TRBV14, with D unclear. This CDR3 comprises 13 residues. V was cut by 0 bases and J by 11 bases, with 13 bases left in between. Germline values: CDR1 SGHDN, CDR2 FVKESK. CDR3 amino acids: CASSQDPVRSAFF. CDR3 bases: TGTGCCAGCAGCCAAGATCCAGTCCGTTCGGCTTTCTTT.

This clonotype has just a few counts. The chain couples TRBV7-8 to TRBJ2-3; D remains ambiguous. Germline CDR1 SGHVS, CDR2 FQNEAQ. Trimming removed 5 bases at V and 6 bases at J, with 27 bases between. The CDR3 extends over 18 amino acids. This chain's CDR3 is CASSKTARPGPTQDTQYF. DNA of the CDR3: TGTGCCAGCAGCAAAACCGCCCGGCCGGGCCCCACACAGGATACGCAGTATTTT.

J is TRBJ2-7 and V is TRBV4-3; TRBD2 aligns across 10 bases. Looked up from germline, CDR1 is LGHNA and CDR2 is YSLEER. This CDR3 has 16 residues. J was trimmed by 4 bases and V by 0 bases; bases with no gene match: 6. CDR3 nucleotides: TGCGCCAGCAGCCAAGATGTGTCTAGCGGGGGATACGAGCAGTACTTC. Amino acids: CASSQDVSSGGYEQYF.

The chain is built from TRBV2 and TRBJ1-6; the match to TRBD1 covers 7 bases. The CDR3 runs 15 residues. Trimming cost V 6 bases and J 4 bases; bases outside gene matches: 6. Germline V gives CDR1 SNHLY, CDR2 FYNNEI. Here the CDR3 DNA reads TGTGCCAGCAGGGGGGGACAGACATATAATTCACCCCTCCACTTT. Amino acids: CASRGGQTYNSPLHF.

The J gene is TRBJ2-5, the V gene TRBV4-3; a weak D match, TRBD2 (5 bases). The V end was cut by 4 bases, the J end by 1 base, with 16 bases between. The CDR3 runs to 16 residues. CDR1 and CDR2 (germline): LGHNA, YSLEER. The CDR3 nucleotides read TGCGCCAGCAGCCTATACTCTCGGACTCTCCAAGAGACCCAGTACTTC. Amino acids: CASSLYSRTLQETQYF.

The rearrangement links TRBV4-2 to TRBJ1-2; D might be TRBD1 (6 bases). V was clipped by 2 bases and J by 8 bases, with 21 bases between them. The CDR3 length is 16 residues. CDR1 LGHNA and CDR2 YNFKEQ come from the germline V gene. Written as DNA, the CDR3 is TGTGCCAGCAGCCAATCCAATTACAGGGACTTGGACGGCTACACCTTC. Encoded protein: CASSQSNYRDLDGYTF.

The sample holds a few counts of this clonotype. The gene calls are TRBV20-1 and TRBJ2-3, with 9 bases fitting TRBD2. This CDR3 region has 14 residues. J gave up 3 bases and V 2 bases, and 3 bases lay outside the gene matches. Germline assignment: CDR1 DFQATT and CDR2 SNEGSKA (reference sequence). Here the CDR3 reads CSARLAGATDTQYF. The CDR3 DNA reads TGCAGTGCTAGATTAGCGGGGGCAACAGATACGCAGTATTTT.

This clonotype has a handful of counts. The chain uses TRBV4-1 and TRBJ2-7; D uncertain. V was trimmed by 2 bases and J by 4 bases, leaving 9 bases between them. CDR3 length: 13 amino acids. Germline V gene data show CDR1 as MGHRA and CDR2 as YSYEKL. The CDR3 sequence is CASSQSPEYEQYF. The DNA for the CDR3 is TGCGCCAGCAGCCAAAGTCCCGAGTACGAGCAGTACTTC.

There are a few counts of this clonotype. V gene TRBV20-1 combines with J gene TRBJ2-1; D may be TRBD1 or TRBD2 (5 bases each). The germline gives CDR1 DFQATT, CDR2 SNEGSKA (reference sequence). The CDR3 has 14 residues. V lost 1 base, J lost 4 bases, and 11 bases lay in between. The CDR3 spells CSARARGPYNEQFF. The CDR3 DNA sequence: TGCAGTGCTAGAGCGAGGGGACCTTACAATGAGCAGTTCTTC.

The chain combines TRBV7-9 with TRBJ1-2; D might be TRBD1 (5 bases). V lost 5 bases, J lost 5 bases, and 21 bases lay in between. Germline V gene lookup returns CDR1 SEHNR and CDR2 FQNEAQ (reference sequence). CDR3 length equals 16 residues. The CDR3 DNA reads TGTGCCAGCAGCCGACCCGCGAGGGGCAGAGTTTATGGCTACACCTTC. This codes for CASSRPARGRVYGYTF.

The chain joins TRBV4-2 to TRBJ1-2; D is unclear. The CDR3 covers 16 residues. Trimming shortened V by 1 base and J by 7 bases, and 19 bases separated the two germline ends. Per germline, CDR1 LGHNA and CDR2 YNFKEQ. CDR3 bases: TGTGCCAGCAGCCAAGCCGGAGTGGGAATTAGTCTTGGCTACACCTTC. Translated: CASSQAGVGISLGYTF.

There are a few counts of this clonotype. The rearrangement links TRBV29-1 to TRBJ1-2, with D perhaps TRBD1 (5 bases). This CDR3 spans 12 amino acids. Germline V gives CDR1 SQVTM, CDR2 ANQGSEA. V lost 4 bases to trimming and J lost 7 bases, with 13 bases between them. CDR3 sequence reads: CSVVWGSGGYTF. In DNA, the CDR3 is TGCAGCGTTGTTTGGGGCTCTGGTGGCTACACCTTC.

The V and J genes are TRBV27 and TRBJ2-3; no clear D gene. The V end was cut by 2 bases, the J end by 2 bases, with 8 bases between. This CDR3 contains 14 residues. In germline, CDR1 is MNHEY, CDR2 SMNVEV (reference sequence). CDR3 protein: CASSLTPFTDTQYF. In DNA form, the CDR3 reads TGTGCCAGCAGTTTAACACCCTTCACAGATACGCAGTATTTT.

The rearrangement uses TRBV5-5 and TRBJ2-7; D gene uncertain. Germline CDR1 SGHKS, CDR2 YYEKEE (reference sequence). The germline V and J ends were trimmed by 4 bases and 0 bases, with 14 bases remaining between them. The CDR3 has 15 amino acids. The CDR3 nucleotides are TGTGCCAGCAGCCGACGCCTGACGGACTCCTACGAGCAGTACTTC. It codes for CASSRRLTDSYEQYF. The variable domain in full, with the rest retrieved from reference TRBV5-5 and TRBJ2-7, is DAGVTQSPTHLIKTRGQQVTLRCSPISGHKSVSWYQQVLGQGPQFIFQYYEKEERGRGNFPDRFSARQFPNYSSELNVNALLLGDSALYLCASSRRLTDSYEQYFGPGTRLTVT.